This is a list of T cell receptor beta chains from one sample in a study of glioma-infiltrating T cells. A single record per CDR3 protein comes from TCRdb applying MiXCR to the multiplex PCR reads. The sample contains under 150,000 distinct CDR3 sequences, around 25% of which appear only once. Sequenced: glioma tissue, nonneoplastic brain tissue, or PBMCs (not recorded which). Source of these receptors: a human donor with low-grade glioma or glioblastoma, undergoing nonglioma brain surgery, or in good health (not recorded which). CDR3s leave out the opening cysteine and the closing phenylalanine or tryptophan. The D gene is left open where the match is weak.

cdr3_length,d_call,v_call,cdr3_aa
13,TRBD2,TRBV2,ASSEPTGGQETQY
9,-,TRBV19,ASTSTNEQF
13,TRBD1,TRBV7-2,ASSLGGQRNEKLF
13,-,TRBV19,ASGAGKVGVDEQF
10,-,TRBV12-3/TRBV12-4,ASSFGGGSYT
11,-,TRBV7-9,ASSFGAYNEQF
11,TRBD1,TRBV12-3/TRBV12-4,AIQTGRAGELF
12,-,TRBV28,ASSLGRADYGYT
11,TRBD1,TRBV7-2,AGTGVEDNEQF
10,-,TRBV20-1,SAMQGNQPQH
11,-,TRBV7-9,ASSHGFQETQY
12,-,TRBV7-7,ASSRLGEQETQY
13,TRBD1,TRBV20-1,SPLSGSTGNNEQF
14,TRBD2,TRBV27,AGSFLAGSNTGELF
13,-,TRBV6-2/TRBV6-3,ASSYQDSLNTEAF
13,TRBD1,TRBV9,ASSIWDRPPTGAF
12,-,TRBV7-3,ASSLYSRGDTQY
12,-,TRBV4-1,ASSPPRGTDTQY
10,-,TRBV24-1,ATSAGRDEQF
11,-,TRBV14,ASSLTLGDTQY
12,-,TRBV6-1,ASSYRVSNQPQH
14,-,TRBV6-1,ASSGRTVATNEKLF
12,-,TRBV19,ASSPNLPPSPLH
10,-,TRBV28,ASSPPNSPLH
13,TRBD1,TRBV20-1,SARARTGASSPQH
10,-,TRBV14,ASSHLHNEQF
12,TRBD1,TRBV19,ASSVVTGNQPQH
14,TRBD1,TRBV4-1,ASSQEGNRGRNEQF
12,TRBD1,TRBV6-6,ASSYDREQYGYT
9,-,TRBV5-1,ASSLESQQF
15,-,TRBV3-1,ASSQDPRVDGSGGYT
14,TRBD2,TRBV24-1,ATSDLSGAGGNEQF
12,-,TRBV20-1,SARDNRSLREAF
13,TRBD1,TRBV10-3,AISRGGQGNQPQH
12,-,TRBV4-1,ASSFTAMNTEAF
11,-,TRBV20-1,SAGSNSNYGYT
13,-,TRBV5-1,ASTPEPGSYNEQF
12,TRBD1,TRBV6-1,ASSPQGYQSPLH
11,TRBD1,TRBV20-1,SAGQGANNEQF
10,-,TRBV24-1,ATSPDNYGYT
10,-,TRBV7-9,ASSLTDTEAF
12,-,TRBV29-1,SAASTRLTDTQY
10,-,TRBV20-1,SATTSNQPQH
12,-,TRBV4-1,ASSQSGSPYGYT
13,-,TRBV12-3/TRBV12-4,ASSSYRSSGNTIY
11,-,TRBV6-1,ASTWRNTGELF
13,-,TRBV14,ASSQAGAHNQPQH
13,-,TRBV6-1,ASTATRQANYGYT
14,TRBD1,TRBV14,ASSQFHGTGQETQY
14,-,TRBV14,ASSLIGSATNEKLF
10,TRBD1,TRBV12-3/TRBV12-4,ASGQGATEAF
14,TRBD1,TRBV19,ASSLLPGTGDTEAF
14,-,TRBV6-6,ASSYSYSTDNQPQH
12,-,TRBV19,ASSTGDINTEAF
14,TRBD2,TRBV7-2,ASSWSGLAGGNEQF
16,TRBD2,TRBV19,ASSSGGKRGIGTDTQY
12,-,TRBV20-1,SAPRRGGDNEQF
13,-,TRBV20-1,SARDVGMGNQPQH
12,-,TRBV7-2,ASSLALQGGGYT